Listed below are T cell receptor beta chains from one sample, sequenced in a study of cytomegalovirus exposure and HLA in healthy donors. The protocol was immunoSEQ multiplex PCR, while the TCRdb copy is restricted to in-frame clones and leaves out a portion. The table has 120,000 to 150,000 clones, 80% to 90% seen once; the top ten hold over 1.1%. The sample taken for sequencing was PBMCs. The receptors come from a young woman in good health and CMV-seronegative. The CDR3 runs from the conserved cysteine through the conserved F or W. A D gene is named only where the DNA matches it firmly. Size is omitted from some rows. Given values are once, few, many or a class for expanded clones.

d_call clone_size j_call v_call cdr3_nt cdr3_aa
TRBD1 once TRBJ1-1 TRBV6-6 TGTGCCAGCAGTTACTCGGCGACAGGGATGAACACTGAAGCTTTCTTT CASSYSATGMNTEAFF
. . TRBJ1-2 TRBV7-6 TGTGCCAGCAGCTTAGTGTCAGGCTATGGCTACACCTTC CASSLVSGYGYTF
TRBD1 . TRBJ2-7 TRBV4-2 TGTGCCAGCAGCCGACAGGGCTCCTACGAGCAGTACTTC CASSRQGSYEQYF
. . TRBJ1-5 TRBV9 TGTGCCAGCAGCCCGGGGGAATGGCAGCCCCAGCATTTT CASSPGEWQPQHF
TRBD1 . TRBJ1-2 TRBV5-6 TGTGCCAGCAGCCAAGGACAGGGCCGCTTCCCCTATGGCTACACCTTC CASSQGQGRFPYGYTF
. once TRBJ1-1 TRBV5-1 TGCGCCAGCAGCTCGAGCAGGGGCGTGAACACTGAAGCTTTCTTT CASSSSRGVNTEAFF
. once TRBJ1-5 TRBV4-1 TGCGCCAGCAGCCAACACGGCGGTCAGCCCCAGCATTTT CASSQHGGQPQHF
. . TRBJ2-6 TRBV6-5 TGTGCCAGCACCAGGGTGGGCTCTGGGGCCAACGTCCTGACTTTC CASTRVGSGANVLTF
TRBD1 . TRBJ2-3 TRBV6-1 TGTGCCAGCAGTGTAAGAAAGGGACAGGGAACTAGCACAGATACGCAGTATTTT CASSVRKGQGTSTDTQYF
TRBD1 . TRBJ2-5 TRBV2 TGTGCCACAGCCCGGGACAGGGGTGGTCAAGAGACCCAGTACTTC CATARDRGGQETQYF
TRBD2 . TRBJ2-1 TRBV5-1 TGCGCCAGCAGCTTGGAACTGACTAGCGGGGTTTTCTACAATGAGCAGTTCTTC CASSLELTSGVFYNEQFF
TRBD2 . TRBJ2-5 TRBV6-5 TGTGCAACCATCCCGGGAGGGGGGTTGACCCAGTACTTC CATIPGGGLTQYF
. few TRBJ2-1 TRBV19 TGTGCCAGTAGTATGAGTTACAATGAGCAGTTCTTC CASSMSYNEQFF
. . TRBJ2-2 TRBV27 TGTGCCAGCAGTTTAGCGGGACCATACACCGGGGAGCTGTTTTTT CASSLAGPYTGELFF
. . TRBJ2-5 TRBV7-9 TGTGCCAGCAGCTCCGTACACCCACCCCAAGAGACCCAGTACTTC CASSSVHPPQETQYF
TRBD2 . TRBJ2-1 TRBV6-1 TGTGCCAGCAGTGAGGGACTAAGTAACTACAATGAGCAGTTCTTC CASSEGLSNYNEQFF
. . TRBJ1-2 TRBV15 TGTGCCACCAGCAGAGATACAGGGTTTAATGGCTACACCTTC CATSRDTGFNGYTF
. . TRBJ1-6 TRBV7-2 TGTGCCAGCAGCTTAGAGTACAGGGATAATTCACCCCTCCACTTT CASSLEYRDNSPLHF
. . TRBJ2-7 TRBV28 TGTGCCAGCAGTAAGGACATCCCCTACGAGCAGTACTTC CASSKDIPYEQYF
TRBD2 . TRBJ2-2 TRBV4-3 TGCGCCAGCAGCCAAGATTCGGGGGGGGGCCTAACCGGGGAGCTGTTTTTT CASSQDSGGGLTGELFF
TRBD1 . TRBJ2-7 TRBV6-5 TGTGCCAGCAGTGGGACAGGGGAGTCCTACGAGCAGTACTTC CASSGTGESYEQYF
. . TRBJ1-6 TRBV19 TGTGCCAGTAGTACCCTACAGGGAAATTCACCCCTCCACTTT CASSTLQGNSPLHF
. . TRBJ2-4 TRBV7-9 TGTGCCAGCAGCTTACCAGAAAACATTCAGTACTTC CASSLPENIQYF
. . TRBJ1-2 TRBV5-4 TGTGCCAGCAGCTCGATTGTGGGGAGGCCAAACTATGGCTACACCTTC CASSSIVGRPNYGYTF
. . TRBJ1-1 TRBV7-2 TGTGCCAGCAGCCGAGCTCGTACAGGGCAAACTGAAGCTTTCTTT CASSRARTGQTEAFF
TRBD1 . TRBJ1-4 TRBV5-1 TGCGCCAGCAGCAAGGACAGGGGAGGGGGTGAAAAACTGTTTTTT CASSKDRGGGEKLFF
. . TRBJ2-7 TRBV28 TGTGCCAGCAGTTTGTATTTCGAGCAGTACTTC CASSLYFEQYF
TRBD2 . TRBJ2-3 TRBV7-9 TGTGCCAGCAGCTGGACTAGCGGGAGAAGCACAGATACGCAGTATTTT CASSWTSGRSTDTQYF
. once TRBJ2-3 TRBV28 TGTGCCAGCAGTCTCCCAGGGCATACGCAGTATTTT CASSLPGHTQYF
TRBD1 . TRBJ1-1 TRBV2 TGTGCCAGCAGTTACAGGGGTGGGAACACTGAAGCTTTCTTT CASSYRGGNTEAFF
. . TRBJ1-5 TRBV4-2 TGTGCCAGCAGCCAATCCCGGAGGCCAAATCAGCCCCAGCATTTT CASSQSRRPNQPQHF
TRBD2 . TRBJ2-2 TRBV6-1 TGTGCCAGCGGAGCGGGGGGCCGCACCGGGGAGCTGTTTTTT CASGAGGRTGELFF
TRBD2 . TRBJ2-7 TRBV2 TGTGCCAGCAGTGGACTAGCGGGGGACCCCTACGAGCAGTACTTC CASSGLAGDPYEQYF
TRBD2 . TRBJ2-1 TRBV5-1 TGCGCCAGCAGCTTGTTTGGACTAGCGGGGGCCTCCTACAATGAGCAGTTCTTC CASSLFGLAGASYNEQFF
. . TRBJ2-2 TRBV7-6 TGTGCCAGCAGCTTGCTGACAGGCGAGGAGCTGTTTTTT CASSLLTGEELFF
. . TRBJ2-1 TRBV9 TGTGCCAGCAGCGTAGGCGGGGAGTACTACAATGAGCAGTTCTTC CASSVGGEYYNEQFF
TRBD1 few TRBJ2-5 TRBV9 TGTGCCAGCAGCTTCCGGGACAGGGGGATCCAAGAGACCCAGTACTTC CASSFRDRGIQETQYF
. once TRBJ2-5 TRBV6-1 TGTGCCAGCCGGACAATCCAAGAGACCCAGTACTTC CASRTIQETQYF
TRBD1 . TRBJ2-7 TRBV5-1 TGCGCCAGCAGCGTTCCAGGGGGCTACGAGCAGTACTTC CASSVPGGYEQYF
TRBD1 . TRBJ1-5 TRBV28 TGTGCCAGCAGAAAAAAAGGGGGCCCCAATCAGCCCCAGCATTTT CASRKKGGPNQPQHF
TRBD2 . TRBJ2-1 TRBV27 TGTGCCAGCAGTCCGCTAGCGGGGGGTGGCAATGAGCAGTTCTTC CASSPLAGGGNEQFF
. . TRBJ1-2 TRBV6-4 TGTGCCAGCAGTGACGAGGGCTATGGCTACACCTTC CASSDEGYGYTF
. . TRBJ2-3 TRBV7-9 TGTGCCAGCAGCCACAACAGGGAAACAGATACGCAGTATTTT CASSHNRETDTQYF
. . TRBJ1-6 TRBV18 TGTGCCAGCTCACTTGGGCAGGGTAATTCACCCCTCCACTTT CASSLGQGNSPLHF
. . TRBJ1-2 TRBV13 TGTGCCAGCAGCCCGGGGGACCGAGGCTACACCTTC CASSPGDRGYTF